The 7 T cell receptor beta chains below were found in one sample sequenced in a study of cytomegalovirus exposure and HLA in healthy donors. The protocol was immunoSEQ multiplex PCR, while the TCRdb copy is restricted to in-frame clones and leaves out a portion. The sample gives approximately 71,000 clones, roughly nine tenths of which show up once; about 3% is in the top ten. The sequenced sample consisted of PBMCs. These receptors came from a man between 18 and 29 years old in good health and CMV-seronegative.

This chain uses TRBV7-2 with TRBJ2-7, with TRBD2 matching over 8 bases. Looked up from germline, CDR1 is SGHTA and CDR2 is FQGNSA. The CDR3 has 15 residues. V was pared by 5 bases and J by 1 base, with 7 bases of the junction left unmatched. The CDR3 here is CASSRSGAGSYEQYF. CDR3 sequence (DNA): TGTGCCAGCAGCCGTAGCGGGGCCGGTTCCTACGAGCAGTACTTC.

This clone is a singleton in its sample. The chain combines TRBV15 with TRBJ2-1; TRBD1 matches 10 bases. The CDR3 contains 16 residues. The germline V gene encodes CDR1 LNHNV and CDR2 YYDKDF (reference sequence). The J segment lost 5 bases and the V segment lost 0 bases, leaving 4 bases of the junction unmatched. CDR3 region: CATSRDGQGVNNEQFF. The CDR3 nucleotides are TGTGCCACCAGCAGAGATGGACAGGGGGTAAACAATGAGCAGTTCTTC.

Only one count was recorded for this clone. This chain connects TRBV5-1 to TRBJ2-2, with no clear D. The CDR3 is made up of 13 amino acids. Germline V gene data show CDR1 as SGHRS and CDR2 as YFSETQ. V lost 0 bases and J lost 6, with 6 bases in between. The CDR3 loop is CASSLEHAGELFF. As DNA, the CDR3 is TGCGCCAGCAGCTTGGAGCACGCCGGGGAGCTGTTTTTT. The whole variable domain, remainder taken from reference TRBV5-1 and TRBJ2-2, is KAGVTQTPRYLIKTRGQQVTLSCSPISGHRSVSWYQQTPGQGLQFLFEYFSETQRNKGNFPGRFSGRQFSNSRSEMNVSTLELGDSALYLCASSLEHAGELFFGEGSRLTVL.

By share, this clone counts as medium-sized. The chain combines TRBV4-2 with TRBJ2-1; 14 bases match TRBD2. Germline V gives CDR1 LGHNA, CDR2 YNFKEQ. This CDR3 is built from 16 residues. V shed 1 base and J 8 bases; nucleotides not matched to a gene: 4. CDR3 DNA sequence: TGTGCCAGCAGCCAAGGACTAGCGGGAGGGGCCGATGAGCAGTTCTTC. Amino acids: CASSQGLAGGADEQFF.

In its sample, this clone was seen once. This chain uses TRBV7-9 with TRBJ1-5; weak D call: TRBD1 (6 bases). V was trimmed by 1 base and J by 3 bases, leaving 13 bases between them. The CDR3 extends over 16 amino acids. Germline V CDR1 and CDR2: SEHNR, FQNEAQ (reference sequence). CDR3: CASSLGVGGDNQPQHF. For the CDR3, the DNA is TGTGCCAGCAGCTTAGGAGTAGGGGGGGACAATCAGCCCCAGCATTTT.

This clone appeared a single time. The chain recombines TRBV5-1 with TRBJ2-6, with 9 bases that match TRBD2. The CDR3 contains 18 residues. Germline lookup yields CDR1 SGHRS and CDR2 YFSETQ. V shed 4 bases and J 1 base; nucleotides not matched to a gene: 9. CDR3 amino acids: CASSVAGGPRSGANVLTF. The CDR3 DNA is TGCGCCAGCAGCGTCGCGGGGGGGCCACGATCTGGGGCCAACGTCCTGACTTTC.

V is TRBV25-1 and J is TRBJ2-6; D uncertain. CDR1 is MGHDK, CDR2 SYGVNS, per germline. The germline V and J ends were trimmed by 6 bases and 2 bases, with 5 bases remaining between them. CDR3 length: 13 residues. In DNA, the CDR3 is TGTGCCAGCAGCTTCCCTGGGGCCAACGTCCTGACTTTC. Its protein is CASSFPGANVLTF. Full variable domain (remainder filled in from reference TRBV25-1 and TRBJ2-6): EADIYQTPRYLVIGTGKKITLECSQTMGHDKMYWYQQDPGMELHLIHYSYGVNSTEKGDLSSESTVSRIRTEHFPLTLESARPSHTSQYLCASSFPGANVLTFGAGSRLTVL.